The 30 T cell receptor beta chains in this list originate from one sample, sequenced in a study of response to subunit inactivated influenza vaccine. TCRdb itself ran the RT-PCR reads through MiXCR, one entry per CDR3 protein. The table shows a few hundred thousand distinct CDR3 sequences, with 13% to 15% occurring only once. The starting material was PBMCs from blood, obtained 11 to 12 days after vaccination. All receptors come from a man aged 50-59 years who received an inactivated influenza vaccine.

This clonotype was seen ten or more times. Here the CDR3 reads CATRGQGFEAFF. DNA for the CDR3: TGTGCCACAAGGGGACAGGGTTTTGAAGCTTTCTTT. This rearrangement joins TRBV7-9 to TRBJ1-1; 9 nucleotides agree with TRBD1. After removal of 10 bases from V and 7 bases from J, the junction contained 7 bases not matched to a gene. Germline V gene sequence: CDR1 SEHNR, CDR2 FQNEAQ (reference sequence). The CDR3 has 12 amino acids.

There are a few counts of this clonotype. The gene calls are TRBV7-2 and TRBJ2-3, with TRBD2 identical over 12 bases. Losses at the gene ends were 5 bases for V and 6 bases for J; bases not matched to a gene: 9. There are 16 residues in the CDR3. In germline, CDR1 is SGHTA, CDR2 FQGNSA. As DNA, the CDR3 is TGTGCCAGCAGCAAAAGACTAGCGGGAGCAGGGGATACGCAGTATTTT. Protein sequence: CASSKRLAGAGDTQYF.

This chain links TRBV7-8 with TRBJ2-7, with a tentative D call TRBD2 (5 bases). V lost 7 bases and J lost 1, with 20 bases in between. CDR1 and CDR2 (germline): SGHVS, FQNEAQ. The CDR3 is 16 amino acids. CDR3 DNA: TGTGCCAGCACCAAGAGAGGGTTTGTGCGTTCCTACGAGCAGTACTTC. It yields the protein CASTKRGFVRSYEQYF.

This clonotype has a count of ten or more. The genes are TRBV4-3 and TRBJ1-6; no reliable D call. From germline, CDR1 is LGHNA and CDR2 YSLEER. This CDR3 contains 19 residues. Deletions cut 0 bases from V and 0 bases from J, with 15 bases between. This CDR3 is CASSQDYYIQSSYNSPLHF. For the CDR3, the DNA is TGCGCCAGCAGCCAAGATTATTACATCCAGAGCTCCTATAATTCACCCCTCCACTTT.

A few counts support this clonotype. This chain's CDR3 is CAGSVTVTNYGYTF. The CDR3 bases are TGTGCTGGCAGCGTAACAGTGACTAACTATGGCTACACCTTC. V gene TRBV5-6 combines with J gene TRBJ1-2; D is uncertain. CDR3 size: 14 residues. The germline CDR1 and CDR2 sequences are SGHDT and YYEEEE.

J is TRBJ1-2 and V is TRBV7-2; D gene ambiguous. The V and J ends lost 0 bases and 3 bases respectively, with 8 bases between them. The CDR3 has 14 amino acids. Per the germline V gene, CDR1 is SGHTA and CDR2 is FQGNSA. The CDR3 here is CASSLAHGDYGYTF. DNA for the CDR3: TGTGCCAGCAGCTTAGCGCATGGGGACTATGGCTACACCTTC.

This clonotype was seen a handful of times. J is TRBJ2-1 and V is TRBV27, with D unresolved. Between the trimmed V and J ends, which lost 6 bases and 2 bases, there was a span of 5 bases. The CDR3 is 12 residues long. CDR1 is MNHEY and CDR2 is SMNVEV in the germline V gene (reference sequence). CDR3: CASRGAYNEQFF. The CDR3 nucleotides read TGTGCCAGCAGAGGCGCCTACAATGAGCAGTTCTTC.

This chain joins TRBV29-1 and TRBJ1-2, with D possibly being TRBD1 (6 bases). Looked up from germline, CDR1 is SQVTM and CDR2 is ANQGSEA. The CDR3 has 14 amino acids. V was clipped by 1 base and J by 5 bases, with 14 bases between them. CDR3 bases: TGCAGCGTTGAAGGGACAGACGACGGGTATGGCTACACCTTC. Its translation: CSVEGTDDGYGYTF.

This clonotype came up many times. V is TRBV7-9 and J is TRBJ2-7; a possible D gene is TRBD1 (5 bases). The CDR3 spans 15 residues. The V gene lost 3 bases and the J gene lost 3 bases, with 15 bases spanning the gap. CDR1 SEHNR and CDR2 FQNEAQ come from the germline V gene (reference sequence). The CDR3 reads CASSLAWGRDYEQYF. The CDR3 DNA sequence: TGTGCCAGCAGCTTGGCATGGGGCAGGGACTACGAGCAGTACTTC.

This clonotype occurred a few times. The V and J genes are TRBV9 and TRBJ2-5; 10 bases are shared with TRBD2. J was trimmed by 2 bases and V by 4 bases; bases with no gene match: 11. The germline V gene has CDR1 SGDLS and CDR2 YYNGEE. CDR3 length: 17 amino acids. The CDR3, as DNA: TGTGCCAGCAGCACCCGGACTAGCGGAGGGCCACAAGAGACCCAGTACTTC. Protein sequence: CASSTRTSGGPQETQYF.

This clonotype has just a few counts. The rearrangement uses TRBV3-1 and TRBJ2-3; D call uncertain. Germline CDR1 is LGHDT and CDR2 is YNNKEL (reference sequence). This CDR3 spans 12 amino acids. Deletions cut 0 bases from V and 8 bases from J, with 6 bases between. The CDR3 nucleotides are TGTGCCAGCAGCCAAGAGGGCGGTACGCAGTATTTT. Translated, it gives CASSQEGGTQYF.

The rearrangement links TRBV5-1 to TRBJ2-3; D remains ambiguous. The CDR3 spans 14 residues. V dropped 2 bases and J dropped 0 bases, with 7 bases sitting between them. Germline assignment: CDR1 SGHRS and CDR2 YFSETQ. Here the CDR3 DNA reads TGCGCCAGCAGCTTTAGGGCTAGCACAGATACGCAGTATTTT. Encoded protein: CASSFRASTDTQYF.

The chain couples TRBV5-1 to TRBJ1-1; tentatively, D is TRBD1 (5 bases). V gave up 0 bases and J gave up 3 bases, with 12 bases separating them. The germline V gene has CDR1 SGHRS and CDR2 YFSETQ. The CDR3 extends over 15 amino acids. This CDR3 reads CASSLVGSGDTEAFF. CDR3 in DNA: TGCGCCAGCAGCTTGGTGGGGTCGGGGGACACTGAAGCTTTCTTT.

The chain combines TRBV3-1 with TRBJ1-2, with a tentative D call TRBD1 (6 bases). Germline V gives CDR1 LGHDT, CDR2 YNNKEL (reference sequence). Between the trimmed V and J ends, which lost 5 bases and 6 bases, there was a span of 16 bases. CDR3 size: 14 residues. As DNA, the CDR3 is TGTGCCAGCAGCGTCGGGACAAAGTCGGATGGCTACACCTTC. Translation gives CASSVGTKSDGYTF.

This clonotype appeared a few times. This chain joins TRBV12-3 or TRBV12-4 and TRBJ1-5; D is undetermined. The germline V and J ends were trimmed by 5 bases and 6 bases, with 11 bases remaining between them. The CDR3 consists of 13 residues. As DNA, the CDR3 is TGTGCCAGCAGTGGCCCCGGGGTTCAGCCCCAGCATTTT. Encoded protein: CASSGPGVQPQHF.

This chain links TRBV20-1 with TRBJ2-7; 10 positions agree with TRBD2. CDR1 DFQATT and CDR2 SNEGSKA come from the germline V gene (reference sequence). V was pared by 3 bases and J by 2 bases, with 7 bases of the junction left unmatched. This CDR3 contains 15 residues. The CDR3 spells CSASRTSGSTYEQYF. In nucleotides, the CDR3 is TGCAGTGCTAGTCGGACTAGCGGTTCCACCTACGAGCAGTACTTC.

V gene TRBV7-2 combines with J gene TRBJ2-1; D is possibly TRBD1 or TRBD2 (5 bases each). The V gene lost 0 bases and the J gene lost 5 bases, with 11 bases spanning the gap. This CDR3 region has 15 residues. Germline values: CDR1 SGHTA, CDR2 FQGNSA. Here the CDR3 reads CASSLAVWGNNEQFF. In nucleotides, the CDR3 is TGTGCCAGCAGCTTAGCGGTTTGGGGGAACAATGAGCAGTTCTTC. Using reference TRBV7-2 and TRBJ2-1 for the parts outside the CDR3, the full variable domain is GAGVSQSPSNKVTEKGKDVELRCDPISGHTALYWYRQSLGQGLEFLIYFQGNSAPDKSGLPSDRFSAERTGGSVSTLTIQRTQQEDSAVYLCASSLAVWGNNEQFFGPGTRLTVL.

This clonotype was picked up a small number of times. The chain joins TRBV4-3 to TRBJ1-3; D is possibly TRBD1 (5 bases). This CDR3 has 16 residues. The germline CDR1 and CDR2 sequences are LGHNA and YSLEER. Trimming stripped 4 bases from V and 4 bases from J, with 17 bases between. The CDR3 DNA reads as TGCGCCAGCAGCCGTAACCGGGACGGCATGGGAAACACCATATATTTT. This translates into CASSRNRDGMGNTIYF.

The chain has TRBV4-1 and TRBJ2-1; TRBD2 matches at 14 bases. CDR1 is MGHRA and CDR2 is YSYEKL in the germline V gene. The CDR3 spans 16 residues. J lost 5 bases, V lost 4 bases, and 4 bases had no gene match. The CDR3 DNA follows: TGCGCCAGCAGCCGAGGGACTAGCGGGAGCGACAATGAGCAGTTCTTC. Translated: CASSRGTSGSDNEQFF.

The rearrangement links TRBV25-1 to TRBJ2-7; D possibly corresponds to TRBD1 (6 bases). There are 16 residues in the CDR3. The V end was cut by 3 bases, the J end by 6 bases, with 21 bases between. Germline V gives CDR1 MGHDK, CDR2 SYGVNS. The CDR3, as DNA: TGTGCCAGCAGTGATCAGGGGTGGTCGGCAGGGAGCGAGCAGTACTTC. The encoded protein is CASSDQGWSAGSEQYF.

V gene TRBV7-9 combines with J gene TRBJ2-6; possibly TRBD1 or TRBD2 for D (5 bases each). Germline CDR1 and CDR2: SEHNR and FQNEAQ (reference sequence). CDR3 length: 17 amino acids. V lost 4 bases and J 2 bases, leaving 15 bases between the germline ends. This CDR3 reads CASSSTTGTAGANVLTF. CDR3 coding DNA: TGTGCCAGCAGCTCGACGACGGGGACCGCTGGGGCCAACGTCCTGACTTTC. The entire variable domain, with the rest obtained from reference TRBV7-9 and TRBJ2-6, is as follows: DTGVSQNPRHKITKRGQNVTFRCDPISEHNRLYWYRQTLGQGPEFLTYFQNEAQLEKSRLLSDRFSAERPKGSFSTLEIQRTEQGDSAMYLCASSSTTGTAGANVLTFGAGSRLTVL.

This clonotype showed up many times. V gene TRBV5-5 combines with J gene TRBJ2-1; tentatively, D is TRBD2 (6 bases). The CDR3 has 15 residues. Trimming stripped 0 bases from V and 4 bases from J, with 11 bases between. The germline CDR1 and CDR2 sequences are SGHKS and YYEKEE (reference sequence). In DNA, the CDR3 is TGTGCCAGCAGCTTGGGGGGGACTCCATACAATGAGCAGTTCTTC. This gives the protein CASSLGGTPYNEQFF.

This clonotype has just a few counts. This chain joins TRBV5-1 and TRBJ2-5, with D unresolved. Trimming stripped 0 bases from V and 1 base from J, with 7 bases between. Per the germline V gene, CDR1 is SGHRS and CDR2 is YFSETQ. There are 14 residues in the CDR3. The CDR3: CASSLGAVQETQYF. CDR3 coding DNA: TGCGCCAGCAGCTTGGGAGCAGTCCAAGAGACCCAGTACTTC.

The chain links TRBV4-2 to TRBJ2-2, with 10 nucleotides matching TRBD2. Per the germline V gene, CDR1 is LGHNA and CDR2 is YNFKEQ. There are 18 residues in the CDR3. J gave up 3 bases and V 4 bases, and 11 bases lay outside the gene matches. CDR3 residues: CASSRSVAGGTYTGELFF. In DNA, the CDR3 is TGTGCCAGCAGCCGGTCGGTAGCGGGGGGAACCTACACCGGGGAGCTGTTTTTT.

The chain employs TRBV11-2 and TRBJ1-4; D might be TRBD1 (6 bases). Trimming cost V 1 base and J 8 bases, with 20 bases left between them. The CDR3 consists of 17 residues. Germline CDR1 and CDR2: SGHAT and FQNNGV. The CDR3 nucleotides are TGTGCCAGCAGCTTAGTTGCGGGTGCGGGGGCCAGGGAAAAACTGTTTTTT. Its protein product is CASSLVAGAGAREKLFF.

This clonotype has at least ten counts. The chain carries TRBV28 and TRBJ2-5, with a tentative D call TRBD1 (6 bases). V lost 5 bases, J lost 2 bases, and 12 bases lay in between. The CDR3 covers 14 residues. Per germline, CDR1 MDHEN and CDR2 SYDVKM. The CDR3 spells CASSPPTGQETQYF. CDR3 bases: TGTGCCAGCAGTCCTCCGACAGGACAAGAGACCCAGTACTTC.

DNA for the CDR3: TGTGCCAGCAGCGGGGGACTGCAATCCTACAATGAGCAGTTCTTC. As protein: CASSGGLQSYNEQFF. The chain couples TRBV9 to TRBJ2-1, with D perhaps matching TRBD2 (6 bases). In germline, CDR1 is SGDLS, CDR2 YYNGEE. The V end lost 3 bases, the J end lost 1 base, and 11 bases lay between the germline ends. This CDR3 is built from 15 residues.

This clonotype turned up a few times. One end of the junction does not line up with germline, which may come from a read error. This chain links TRBV12-3 or TRBV12-4 with TRBJ2-3, with D perhaps matching TRBD2 (6 bases). This CDR3 has 14 amino acids. The CDR3 region is CASRPANWGEIGIF. The CDR3 DNA follows: TGTGCCAGCAGACCAGCCAATTGGGGGGAGATCGGTATTTTT.

This clonotype was counted many times. This chain connects TRBV5-1 to TRBJ1-1; D not resolved. Trimming left V 0 bases short and J 0 bases short, with 9 bases between. The CDR3 totals 15 residues. CDR1 SGHRS and CDR2 YFSETQ come from the germline V gene. As DNA, the CDR3 is TGCGCCAGCAGCTTGGCCGCCCGCATGAACACTGAAGCTTTCTTT. The encoded protein is CASSLAARMNTEAFF. The whole variable domain, remainder taken from reference TRBV5-1 and TRBJ1-1, is KAGVTQTPRYLIKTRGQQVTLSCSPISGHRSVSWYQQTPGQGLQFLFEYFSETQRNKGNFPGRFSGRQFSNSRSEMNVSTLELGDSALYLCASSLAARMNTEAFFGQGTRLTVV.

The CDR3 sequence: CASCGLAGETQYF. CDR3 nucleotide sequence: TGTGCCAGCTGTGGACTAGCCGGTGAGACCCAGTACTTC. The chain combines TRBV2 with TRBJ2-5; 8 bases are shared with TRBD2. Germline assignment: CDR1 SNHLY and CDR2 FYNNEI. CDR3 size: 13 residues. After removal of 8 bases from V and 5 bases from J, the junction contained 7 bases not matched to a gene.